The 10 T cell receptor beta chains listed next were all sequenced from one sample in a study of cytomegalovirus exposure and HLA in healthy donors. A multiplex PCR was run with 60 Vbeta primers and 13 Jbeta primers. Profiling relied on immunoSEQ multiplex PCR, and the TCRdb table lists in-frame clones only, not all of them. The top ten hold roughly 1.5% of the sample, which has approximately 90,000 clones, about 80% seen once. Sample: PBMCs. The receptors shown here come from a male donor in good health and CMV-seronegative.

The V call is TRBV5-1, the J call TRBJ2-2; tentatively, D is TRBD1 (6 bases). V lost 2 bases to trimming and J lost 0 bases, with 14 bases between them. CDR1 SGHRS and CDR2 YFSETQ come from the germline V gene. This CDR3 is 17 amino acids long. The CDR3 sequence: CASSFQGSFANTGELFF. For the CDR3, the DNA is TGCGCCAGCAGCTTTCAGGGGTCGTTCGCGAACACCGGGGAGCTGTTTTTT. Looking up the rest from reference TRBV5-1 and TRBJ2-2 gives the full variable domain: KAGVTQTPRYLIKTRGQQVTLSCSPISGHRSVSWYQQTPGQGLQFLFEYFSETQRNKGNFPGRFSGRQFSNSRSEMNVSTLELGDSALYLCASSFQGSFANTGELFFGEGSRLTVL.

This clone was detected only a few times. The chain is built from TRBV7-6 and TRBJ2-7, with D unresolved. The CDR3 is 11 amino acids. CDR1 is SGHVS, CDR2 FNYEAQ, per germline. Trimming removed 5 bases from V and 7 bases from J, with 9 bases in between. The CDR3 DNA is TGTGCCAGCAGCCCCGGGTGGGAGCAGTACTTC. Protein product: CASSPGWEQYF.

The J gene is TRBJ2-1, the V gene TRBV7-9; D is ambiguous. The CDR3 is 14 amino acids. V gave up 5 bases and J gave up 3 bases, with 11 bases separating them. Germline CDR1 and CDR2: SEHNR and FQNEAQ (reference sequence). The CDR3 DNA follows: TGTGCCAGCAGCGCGACTCGGATCTACAATGAGCAGTTCTTC. Translation gives CASSATRIYNEQFF.

This clone came up a few times. J is TRBJ2-3 and V is TRBV5-6; 9 bases are a match to TRBD2. This CDR3 has 15 residues. V lost 0 bases to trimming and J lost 3 bases; unmatched junction nucleotides: 2. CDR1 SGHDT and CDR2 YYEEEE come from the germline V gene. The CDR3 bases are TGTGCCAGCAGCTTGGCCGCGGGAGGGACAGATACGCAGTATTTT. Protein product: CASSLAAGGTDTQYF.

The chain links TRBV30 to TRBJ1-1; D perhaps matches TRBD1 (5 bases). CDR1 and CDR2 from the germline V gene are GTSNPN and SVGIG (reference sequence). The CDR3 runs to 13 residues. The V end was cut by 5 bases, the J end by 0 bases, with 10 bases between. CDR3 amino acids: CAWRQLMNTEAFF. In DNA form, the CDR3 reads TGTGCCTGGCGACAGCTAATGAACACTGAAGCTTTCTTT.

There are a few counts of this clone. The chain employs TRBV19 and TRBJ2-1; D is possibly TRBD2 (6 bases). In germline, CDR1 is LNHDA, CDR2 SQIVND (reference sequence). This CDR3 contains 14 residues. Trimming stripped 9 bases from V and 9 bases from J, with 21 bases between. CDR3 bases: TGTGCCAGCTCCGGGCCGGGGGTTGCTACTGAGCAGTTCTTC. Its translation is CASSGPGVATEQFF.

This clone was counted only a few times. The chain joins TRBV19 to TRBJ1-6; TRBD1 matches at 7 bases. Germline CDR1 reads LNHDA; CDR2 reads SQIVND (reference sequence). The length of the CDR3 is 14 residues. Germline trimming cut 6 bases from V and 9 bases from J; bases unmatched to any gene: 8. The chain's CDR3 is CASSIARGRSPLHF. The CDR3 coding sequence is TGTGCCAGTAGCATCGCAAGGGGGCGTTCACCCCTCCACTTT.

This clone has only one observation. The chain joins TRBV5-1 to TRBJ2-2; D gene uncertain. Germline assignment: CDR1 SGHRS and CDR2 YFSETQ. This CDR3 region has 13 residues. The germline V and J ends were trimmed by 0 bases and 7 bases, with 7 bases remaining between them. CDR3 loop: CASSLATSGELFF. In DNA, the CDR3 is TGCGCCAGCAGCTTGGCCACAAGCGGGGAGCTGTTTTTT.

The V gene is TRBV28, the J gene TRBJ1-3, with D perhaps matching TRBD1 (5 bases). CDR3 length equals 17 residues. Germline lookup yields CDR1 MDHEN and CDR2 SYDVKM. Between the trimmed V and J ends, which lost 3 bases and 2 bases, there was a span of 17 bases. CDR3 nucleotide sequence: TGTGCCAGCAGTTTTTCGGGGGTAAGAAAACCTGGAAACACCATATATTTT. Translating gives CASSFSGVRKPGNTIYF.

V usage is TRBV5-1 and J usage is TRBJ2-3; 7 bases are shared with TRBD1. CDR1 and CDR2 from the germline V gene are SGHRS and YFSETQ. V shed 4 bases and J 6 bases; nucleotides not matched to a gene: 2. The CDR3 runs to 12 residues. CDR3 bases: TGCGCCAGCAGCCCACAGGGGGATACGCAGTATTTT. Translation: CASSPQGDTQYF.